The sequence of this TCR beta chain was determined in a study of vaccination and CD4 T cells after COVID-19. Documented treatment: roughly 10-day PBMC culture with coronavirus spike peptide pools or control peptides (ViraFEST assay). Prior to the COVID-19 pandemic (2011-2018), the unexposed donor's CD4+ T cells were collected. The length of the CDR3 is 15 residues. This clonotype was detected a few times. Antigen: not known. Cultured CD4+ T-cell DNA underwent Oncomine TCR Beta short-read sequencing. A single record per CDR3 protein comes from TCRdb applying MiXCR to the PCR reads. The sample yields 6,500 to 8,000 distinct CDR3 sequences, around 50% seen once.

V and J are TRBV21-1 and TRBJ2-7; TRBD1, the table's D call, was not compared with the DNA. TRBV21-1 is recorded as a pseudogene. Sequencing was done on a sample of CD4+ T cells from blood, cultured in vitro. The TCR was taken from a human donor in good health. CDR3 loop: CASSTQTGAGYEQYF. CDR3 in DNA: TGTGCCAGCAGCACACAGACAGGGGCGGGCTACGAGCAGTACTTC.